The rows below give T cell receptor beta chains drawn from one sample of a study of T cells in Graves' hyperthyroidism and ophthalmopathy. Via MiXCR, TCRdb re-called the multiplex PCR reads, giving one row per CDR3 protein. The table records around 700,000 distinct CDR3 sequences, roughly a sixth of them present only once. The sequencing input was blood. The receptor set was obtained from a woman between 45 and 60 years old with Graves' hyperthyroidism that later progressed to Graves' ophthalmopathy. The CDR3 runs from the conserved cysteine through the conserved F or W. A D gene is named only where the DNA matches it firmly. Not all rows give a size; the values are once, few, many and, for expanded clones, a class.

TGTGCCAGCACCCTGGGCGGGGCTAAGCGTGAGCAGTTCTTC | CASTLGGAKREQFF | TRBJ2-1 | many | TRBV7-6 | -
TGTGCCAGCAGCCTACTAGGACCTAATGAAAAACTGTTTTTT | CASSLLGPNEKLFF | TRBJ1-4 | - | TRBV7-2 | -
TGCGCCAGCAGCCCCCGAAAGAGAGGAGGGTACAATGAGCAGTTCTTC | CASSPRKRGGYNEQFF | TRBJ2-1 | - | TRBV5-1 | -
TGTGCCAGCAGGATAGGGGATCGAAACGAGCAGTACTTC | CASRIGDRNEQYF | TRBJ2-7 | - | TRBV7-9 | -
TGTGCCAGCAGTTTTCTGGGGAATCCTGGCTACACCTTC | CASSFLGNPGYTF | TRBJ1-2 | many | TRBV12-3/TRBV12-4 | -
TGTGCCAGCTCACCTGAGTGGTCTGGCTATGAGCAGTTCTTC | CASSPEWSGYEQFF | TRBJ2-1 | many | TRBV18 | -
TGTGCCAGTAGTCCCAGGGGAGCCCCCCACACCGGGGAGCTGTTTTTT | CASSPRGAPHTGELFF | TRBJ2-2 | - | TRBV19 | -
TGTGCCAGCAGTTTATCGGCCCCACTCGTCTACAATGAGCAGTTCTTC | CASSLSAPLVYNEQFF | TRBJ2-1 | - | TRBV6-5 | -
TGCGCCAGCAGCGCCTCGATTCTGGAGACCCAGTACTTC | CASSASILETQYF | TRBJ2-5 | few | TRBV5-1 | -
TGTGCCTGGAGTGTACTTCCAGGAATGAACACTGAAGCTTTCTTT | CAWSVLPGMNTEAFF | TRBJ1-1 | few | TRBV30 | -
TGTGCCAGCAGCCTGGGGGCCGGTTACTCTGGAAACACCATATATTTT | CASSLGAGYSGNTIYF | TRBJ1-3 | few | TRBV5-5 | -
TGTGCCAGCAGCCAGACTAGCGCGGGGAACACCGGGGAGCTGTTTTTT | CASSQTSAGNTGELFF | TRBJ2-2 | few | TRBV12-3/TRBV12-4 | TRBD2
TGTGCCAGCAGCCGTACTCCGGGACAGGGGATCCACGAGCAGTACTTC | CASSRTPGQGIHEQYF | TRBJ2-7 | many | TRBV3-1 | TRBD1
TGTGCCAGCAGCCCCGACCGTTCAGATACGCAGTATTTT | CASSPDRSDTQYF | TRBJ2-3 | many | TRBV11-2 | -
TGTGCCAGCAGTCGAGGGGGCGCGGTCGAAAAACTGTTTTTT | CASSRGGAVEKLFF | TRBJ1-4 | - | TRBV6-2/TRBV6-3 | TRBD1
TGTGCCAGTGACGACAGTCACCCCACAGATACGCAGTATTTT | CASDDSHPTDTQYF | TRBJ2-3 | - | TRBV19 | -
TGCAGTGTAATTGTACAGGGGCAAGAGACCCAGTACTTC | CSVIVQGQETQYF | TRBJ2-5 | - | TRBV20-1 | TRBD1
TGCGCCAGCAGCCGAAACGGCGGACAGGGGGCTCAGATGAACACTGAAGCTTTCTTT | CASSRNGGQGAQMNTEAFF | TRBJ1-1 | many | TRBV4-1 | TRBD1
TGTGCCAGCAGCTTAGGCCTAGGGGAGAACACCGGGGAGCTGTTTTTT | CASSLGLGENTGELFF | TRBJ2-2 | - | TRBV7-9 | -
TGTGCCAGCAGCTTAGGATTGGGACCTAATTCACCCCTCCACTTT | CASSLGLGPNSPLHF | TRBJ1-6 | few | TRBV7-9 | -
TGTGCCAGCAGCATAGGGACTAGCGGGGGGGCCGATGAGCAGTTCTTC | CASSIGTSGGADEQFF | TRBJ2-1 | few | TRBV9 | TRBD2
TGTGCCTGGAATGTCGAACAGGGGAGGTATGAGCAGTTCTTC | CAWNVEQGRYEQFF | TRBJ2-1 | - | TRBV30 | -
TGTGCCAGTAGTAGAGGGACAGGATTCTCCTACGAGCAGTACTTC | CASSRGTGFSYEQYF | TRBJ2-7 | - | TRBV19 | TRBD1
TGTGCCAGCAGCCAAGATCTCGAGGGGGCGGACACTGAAGCTTTCTTT | CASSQDLEGADTEAFF | TRBJ1-1 | many | TRBV3-1 | TRBD1
TGTGCCAGCTCACCAGGCTCTGACTATGGCTACACCTTC | CASSPGSDYGYTF | TRBJ1-2 | few | TRBV18 | -
TGTGCCAGCAGTCCCCGGGCCACCACCTTCAATGAGCAGTTCTTC | CASSPRATTFNEQFF | TRBJ2-1 | many | TRBV6-1 | -
TGTGCCTGGAGTGTACGGTTTGTAGGGGGGGCTCAGCCCCAGCATTTT | CAWSVRFVGGAQPQHF | TRBJ1-5 | - | TRBV30 | -
TGTGCCAGCAGCTTGACAGAAAGTGGGACTAATGAAAAACTGTTTTTT | CASSLTESGTNEKLFF | TRBJ1-4 | few | TRBV28 | -
TGTGCCAGCAGCCCCCGGTCTCAGGGGGGCAAATATGGCTACACCTTC | CASSPRSQGGKYGYTF | TRBJ1-2 | - | TRBV3-1 | TRBD1
TGCAGCGTTGCAGACAGCACCTACGAGCAGTACTTC | CSVADSTYEQYF | TRBJ2-7 | few | TRBV29-1 | -
TGCGCCAGTACCGGGACTAGCGGAAACAATGAGCAGTTCTTC | CASTGTSGNNEQFF | TRBJ2-1 | many | TRBV5-1 | TRBD2
TGTGCCAGCAGAGGGGACTTGCACAATGAGCAGTTCTTC | CASRGDLHNEQFF | TRBJ2-1 | many | TRBV6-1 | -
TGCAGTGCTAGAGATCTGATTGCCTCGGCCAACGTCCTGACTTTC | CSARDLIASANVLTF | TRBJ2-6 | few | TRBV20-1 | -
TGTGCCAGTAGCTTCGGGACCTACACCGGGGAGCTGTTTTTT | CASSFGTYTGELFF | TRBJ2-2 | - | TRBV19 | -
TGCAGTGCTAGCCTCAACGCGGACACTGAAGCTTTCTTT | CSASLNADTEAFF | TRBJ1-1 | few | TRBV20-1 | -
TGTGCCAGCAGCCAAGTTGGGGGGTCCACCGGGGAGCTGTTTTTT | CASSQVGGSTGELFF | TRBJ2-2 | few | TRBV3-1 | -
TGTGCCAGCAGCTTCCCTTTAGCCTCTGGAAACACCATATATTTT | CASSFPLASGNTIYF | TRBJ1-3 | few | TRBV3-1 | -
TGTGCCAGTTCTCGAAGGGGACAGGAACTCAATCAGCCCCAGCATTTT | CASSRRGQELNQPQHF | TRBJ1-5 | many | TRBV12-3/TRBV12-4 | TRBD1
TGTGCCAGCAGCCTCGACAGGACCCGTCGGGCCTTCTTT | CASSLDRTRRAFF | TRBJ1-1 | many | TRBV6-2/TRBV6-3 | -
TGCAGCGTTGGGACAGGGGATTTTGAAAAACTGTTTTTT | CSVGTGDFEKLFF | TRBJ1-4 | few | TRBV29-1 | TRBD1
TGTGCCAGCAGTGCTTCAGGGTTCACAGATACGCAGTATTTT | CASSASGFTDTQYF | TRBJ2-3 | few | TRBV6-1 | -
TGTGCCAGCAGCCCTTGGGACAGGGCGGCTAATGAAAAACTGTTTTTT | CASSPWDRAANEKLFF | TRBJ1-4 | few | TRBV7-9 | TRBD1
TGTGCCAGCAGTTTTGGGCTAGCGGGGAACACCGGGGAGCTGTTTTTT | CASSFGLAGNTGELFF | TRBJ2-2 | many | TRBV12-3/TRBV12-4 | TRBD2
TGTGCCAGCAGCTTTTTTATAATAGACCCCGGGGAGCTGTTTTTT | CASSFFIIDPGELFF | TRBJ2-2 | - | TRBV7-9 | -
TGTGCCAGCAGCCCAAGACGGATTAGCACAGATACGCAGTATTTT | CASSPRRISTDTQYF | TRBJ2-3 | few | TRBV7-2 | -
TGTGCCAGCAGCTTAGGACGGGACAATGAGCAGTTCTTC | CASSLGRDNEQFF | TRBJ2-1 | many | TRBV7-2 | -
TGTGCCAGTAGTATAAGGGGACAGGTGTACAATGAGCAGTTCTTC | CASSIRGQVYNEQFF | TRBJ2-1 | - | TRBV19 | TRBD1
TGTGCCAGCAGTGAAGGTCCAGGGGGCTACTATGGCTACACCTTC | CASSEGPGGYYGYTF | TRBJ1-2 | - | TRBV6-1 | TRBD1
TGTGCCAGCACGTTCTCCGGGGGAGCTGGAAACACCATATATTTT | CASTFSGGAGNTIYF | TRBJ1-3 | - | TRBV13 | -
TGTGCCAGCAGCGGACAGGGTGTCGCTGGCTACACCTTC | CASSGQGVAGYTF | TRBJ1-2 | - | TRBV7-9 | TRBD1